Each of the 15 T cell receptor beta chains below was sequenced from the same sample in a study of cytomegalovirus exposure and HLA in healthy donors. Researchers ran the PCR with 60 Vbeta and 13 Jbeta primers. Clones were sequenced by immunoSEQ multiplex PCR, and TCRdb holds only the in-frame ones, with some missing. The sample has over 120,000 clones; more than 75% are singletons. Sequencing used PBMCs. These receptors were taken from a female donor in good health and CMV-seronegative.

The CDR3 spells CASTTATSSGNTIYF. The CDR3 nucleotides are TGTGCCAGCACCACAGCAACAAGCTCTGGAAACACCATATATTTT. This sequence joins TRBV4-2 and TRBJ1-3; D gene unclear. There are 15 residues in the CDR3. Trimming shortened V by 7 bases and J by 0 bases, and 13 bases separated the two germline ends. The germline gives CDR1 LGHNA, CDR2 YNFKEQ.

The CDR3 loop is CASSFVTGTYNEQFF. The DNA of the CDR3 is TGTGCCAGCAGCTTCGTGACAGGGACCTACAATGAGCAGTTCTTC. The chain joins TRBV5-6 to TRBJ2-1, with 7 bases fitting TRBD1. This CDR3 region has 15 residues. V lost 2 bases to trimming and J lost 2 bases; unmatched junction nucleotides: 4. Germline values: CDR1 SGHDT, CDR2 YYEEEE.

The chain combines TRBV5-1 with TRBJ2-5, with D possibly being TRBD2 (6 bases). V was cut by 0 bases and J by 1 base, with 13 bases left in between. Germline V lookup: CDR1 SGHRS, CDR2 YFSETQ. The CDR3 covers 16 residues. The CDR3 sequence: CASSLELRGLQETQYF. The CDR3 region has the DNA TGCGCCAGCAGCTTGGAACTGAGGGGACTCCAAGAGACCCAGTACTTC.

V usage is TRBV5-5 and J usage is TRBJ2-7; 9 nucleotides line up with TRBD2. The CDR3 runs 14 residues. Germline V gene sequence: CDR1 SGHKS, CDR2 YYEKEE (reference sequence). J lost 6 bases, V lost 0 bases, and 4 bases had no gene match. DNA for the CDR3: TGTGCCAGCAGCTTGGAGCTAGCGGGAAGCGAGCAGTACTTC. This codes for CASSLELAGSEQYF.

The chain links TRBV30 to TRBJ1-5; no clear D gene. V shed 1 base and J shed 1 base, with 8 bases lying between them. Per germline, CDR1 GTSNPN and CDR2 SVGIG (reference sequence). The CDR3 is 14 amino acids. CDR3 protein: CAWSGGNSNQPQHF. DNA for the CDR3: TGTGCCTGGAGTGGAGGGAACAGCAATCAGCCCCAGCATTTT.

This chain uses TRBV29-1 with TRBJ2-3, with a weak D call TRBD1 (6 bases). Germline-derived CDR1 and CDR2 are SQVTM and ANQGSEA. The CDR3 contains 14 residues. Trimming took 5 bases from V and 0 from J, leaving 12 bases between them. CDR3 in DNA: TGCAGCGTTCTTGACAGGACTAGCACAGATACGCAGTATTTT. It is translated as CSVLDRTSTDTQYF.

This clone has a single count. At one of its ends the junction is not consistent with the germline gene, which may arise from a read error. The rearrangement links TRBV7-9 to TRBJ1-1, with D perhaps matching TRBD1 (5 bases). Germline CDR1 SEHNR, CDR2 FQNEAQ (reference sequence). The CDR3 consists of 15 residues. CDR3: CSSSSGSGKNTEAFF. For the CDR3, the DNA is TGTTCCAGCAGCTCCGGGTCAGGGAAGAACACTGAAGCTTTCTTT.

The V and J genes are TRBV29-1 and TRBJ1-1, with 10 bases identical to TRBD1. CDR1 SQVTM and CDR2 ANQGSEA come from the germline V gene. V trimming: 8 bases; J trimming: 4 bases; junction bases outside the gene matches: 7. The CDR3 sequence is 13 residues long. CDR3 in DNA: TGCAGCACCTCGACAGGGGGCGCCACTGAAGCTTTCTTT. It specifies CSTSTGGATEAFF.

The rearrangement joins TRBV7-2 to TRBJ1-4; a weak D match, TRBD1 (5 bases). Trimming removed 2 bases at V and 5 bases at J, with 12 bases between. The CDR3 is made up of 15 amino acids. Germline CDR1 reads SGHTA; CDR2 reads FQGNSA. CDR3 bases: TGTGCCAGCAGCTTATCCTGGGGACTAAATGAAAAACTGTTTTTT. This translates into CASSLSWGLNEKLFF.

This chain connects TRBV28 to TRBJ2-5; 7 positions match TRBD1. Judging by the DNA end, TRBJ2-7 fits better; the J call may be wrong. CDR3 length: 14 amino acids. Germline V lookup: CDR1 MDHEN, CDR2 SYDVKM. CDR3 DNA: TGTGCCAGCAGCCCCACAGGGGCATCCTACGAGCAGTACTTC. This codes for CASSPTGASYEQYF.

CDR3 protein: CASSFRRNTGELFF. For the CDR3, the DNA is TGCGCCAGCAGCTTCCGGAGGAACACCGGGGAGCTGTTTTTT. This chain links TRBV4-1 with TRBJ2-2, with no clear D. The germline V gene has CDR1 MGHRA and CDR2 YSYEKL. The V end was cut by 5 bases, the J end by 1 base, with 8 bases between. There are 14 residues in the CDR3.

The chain couples TRBV28 to TRBJ1-6; weak D call: TRBD1 (6 bases). Germline CDR1 is MDHEN and CDR2 is SYDVKM. This CDR3 contains 15 residues. V dropped 5 bases and J dropped 7 bases, with 15 bases sitting between them. CDR3 bases: TGTGCCAGCAGTCCCCCCACAGGGCGGAATTCACCCCTCCACTTT. Protein product: CASSPPTGRNSPLHF.

This clone was seen a handful of times. CDR3 coding DNA: TGTGCCAGCAGCTTAGCAGGGGGCAAGGAGCAGTTCTTC. This translates into CASSLAGGKEQFF. This rearrangement joins TRBV7-8 to TRBJ2-1, with TRBD1 matching 7 bases. The length of the CDR3 is 13 residues. Germline V CDR1 and CDR2: SGHVS, FQNEAQ. V lost 0 bases to trimming and J lost 10 bases; unmatched junction nucleotides: 3.

This clone has at least ten counts. The gene calls are TRBV5-1 and TRBJ2-7, with D possibly matching TRBD1 (7 bases). Trimming pared 0 bases from V and 6 bases from J, leaving 13 bases between. The CDR3 totals 14 residues. Germline V gene sequence: CDR1 SGHRS, CDR2 YFSETQ. CDR3 bases: TGCGCCAGCAGCTTGGTGCAGGGGGGAGGCGAGCAGTACTTC. Residues: CASSLVQGGGEQYF.

DNA of the CDR3: TGTGCCAGCAGCCGGACTAGCACAGATACGCAGTATTTT. Its protein product is CASSRTSTDTQYF. V is TRBV5-6 and J is TRBJ2-3; perhaps TRBD2 as D (5 bases). Germline CDR1 and CDR2: SGHDT and YYEEEE. The CDR3 sequence is 13 residues long. The germline V and J ends were trimmed by 4 bases and 0 bases, with 6 bases remaining between them.